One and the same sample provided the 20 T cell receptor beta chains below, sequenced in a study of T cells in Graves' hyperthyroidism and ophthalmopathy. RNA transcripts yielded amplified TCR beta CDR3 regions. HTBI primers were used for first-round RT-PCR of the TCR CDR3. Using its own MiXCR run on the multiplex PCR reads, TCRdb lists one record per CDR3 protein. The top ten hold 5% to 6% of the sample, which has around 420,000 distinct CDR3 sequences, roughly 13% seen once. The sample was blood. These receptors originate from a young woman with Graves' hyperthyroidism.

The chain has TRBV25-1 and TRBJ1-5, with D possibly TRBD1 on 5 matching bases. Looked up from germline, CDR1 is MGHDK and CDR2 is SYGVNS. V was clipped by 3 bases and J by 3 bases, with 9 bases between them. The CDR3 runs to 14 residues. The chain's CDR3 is CASSDPGHNQPQHF. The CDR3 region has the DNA TGTGCCAGCAGTGACCCGGGGCACAATCAGCCCCAGCATTTT.

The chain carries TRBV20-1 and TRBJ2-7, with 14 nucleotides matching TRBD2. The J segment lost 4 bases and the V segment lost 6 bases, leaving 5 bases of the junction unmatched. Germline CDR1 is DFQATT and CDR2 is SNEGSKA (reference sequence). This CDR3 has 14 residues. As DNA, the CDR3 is TGCAGTGCCACAGGGACTAGCGGGAGTTACGAGCAGTACTTC. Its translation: CSATGTSGSYEQYF.

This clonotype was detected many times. CDR3 in amino acids: CASSDPTDIAGISSYEQYF. In DNA form, the CDR3 reads TGTGCCAGCAGCGATCCCACAGATATAGCGGGAATTAGCTCCTACGAGCAGTACTTC. The rearrangement uses TRBV9 and TRBJ2-7; 8 positions match TRBD2. The germline V gene encodes CDR1 SGDLS and CDR2 YYNGEE. The CDR3 runs 19 residues. With V trimmed by 3 bases and J by 0 bases, 17 bases remained unmatched.

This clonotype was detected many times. The CDR3 loop reads CATTPAGSPGYGYTF. CDR3 nucleotides: TGTGCCACCACCCCGGCAGGTAGCCCCGGGTATGGCTACACCTTC. The J gene is TRBJ1-2, the V gene TRBV15, with unresolved D. Trimming stripped 7 bases from V and 5 bases from J, with 20 bases between. The CDR3 totals 15 residues. The germline V gene encodes CDR1 LNHNV and CDR2 YYDKDF (reference sequence). The variable domain in full, completed from reference TRBV15 and TRBJ1-2, reads DAMVIQNPRYQVTQFGKPVTLSCSQTLNHNVMYWYQQKSSQAPKLLFHYYDKDFNNEADTPDNFQSRRPNTSFCFLDIRSPGLGDTAMYLCATTPAGSPGYGYTFGSGTRLTVV.

CDR3 protein: CASIEGGTEAFF. DNA for the CDR3: TGTGCCAGCATCGAGGGGGGTACTGAAGCTTTCTTT. The genes are TRBV6-1 and TRBJ1-1; perhaps TRBD1 as D (6 bases). The CDR3 has 12 amino acids. With 7 bases removed from V and 5 bases from J, the gap between germline ends came to 11 bases. Germline assignment: CDR1 MNHNS and CDR2 SASEGT.

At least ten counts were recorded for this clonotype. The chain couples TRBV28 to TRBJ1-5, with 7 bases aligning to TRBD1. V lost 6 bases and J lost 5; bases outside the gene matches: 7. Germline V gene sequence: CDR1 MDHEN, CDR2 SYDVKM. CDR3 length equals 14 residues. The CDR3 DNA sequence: TGTGCCAGCAGCCGTGGGACAGAAGATCAGCCCCAGCATTTT. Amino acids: CASSRGTEDQPQHF.

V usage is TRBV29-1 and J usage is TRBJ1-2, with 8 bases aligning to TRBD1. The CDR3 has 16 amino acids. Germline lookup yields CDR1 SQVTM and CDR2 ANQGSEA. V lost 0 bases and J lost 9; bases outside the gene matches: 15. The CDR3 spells CSVEEMGRDRSMRYTF. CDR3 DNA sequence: TGCAGCGTTGAAGAAATGGGTCGGGACAGGTCTATGCGCTACACCTTC.

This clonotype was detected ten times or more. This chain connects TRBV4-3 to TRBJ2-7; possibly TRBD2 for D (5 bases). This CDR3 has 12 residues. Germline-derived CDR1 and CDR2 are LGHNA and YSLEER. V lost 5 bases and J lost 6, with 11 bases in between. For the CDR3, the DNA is TGCGCCAGCAGCGGGATACGGGGCGAGCAGTACTTC. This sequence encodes CASSGIRGEQYF.

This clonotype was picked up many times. The CDR3 coding sequence is TGTGCCACCAGTGAAGGACAGGGATCCTACAATGAGCAGTTCTTC. Translating gives CATSEGQGSYNEQFF. This sequence joins TRBV24-1 and TRBJ2-1, with 8 bases lining up with TRBD1. The V and J ends lost 4 bases and 1 base, in that order; junction bases with no gene match: 2. This CDR3 is 15 amino acids long. Germline V lookup: CDR1 KGHDR, CDR2 SFDVKD.

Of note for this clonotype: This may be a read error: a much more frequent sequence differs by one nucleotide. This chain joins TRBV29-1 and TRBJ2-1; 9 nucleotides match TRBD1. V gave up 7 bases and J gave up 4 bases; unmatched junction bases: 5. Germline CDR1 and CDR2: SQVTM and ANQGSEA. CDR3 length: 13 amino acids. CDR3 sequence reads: CSAQGAHYNEQFF. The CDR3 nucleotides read TGCAGCGCACAGGGGGCACATTACAATGAGCAGTTCTTC.

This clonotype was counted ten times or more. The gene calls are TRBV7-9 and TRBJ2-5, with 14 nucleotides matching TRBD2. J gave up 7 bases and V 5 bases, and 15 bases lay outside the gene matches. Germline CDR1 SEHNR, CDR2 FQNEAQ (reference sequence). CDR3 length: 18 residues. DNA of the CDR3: TGTGCCAGCAGCACGCTGCCCTCGGGACTAGCGGGGGCGGTGACCCAGTACTTC. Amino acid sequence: CASSTLPSGLAGAVTQYF.

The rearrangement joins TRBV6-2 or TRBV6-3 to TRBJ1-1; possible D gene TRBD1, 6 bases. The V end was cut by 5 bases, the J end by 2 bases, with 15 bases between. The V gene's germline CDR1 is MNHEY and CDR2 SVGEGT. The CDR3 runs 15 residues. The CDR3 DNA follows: TGTGCCAGCAGTATCAACAGGGTAGGAAACACTGAAGCTTTCTTT. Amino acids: CASSINRVGNTEAFF.

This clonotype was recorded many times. The CDR3 here is CSVESRLAGRYEQFF. The DNA for the CDR3 is TGCAGCGTTGAGAGTAGACTAGCGGGGCGGTATGAGCAGTTCTTC. The chain recombines TRBV29-1 with TRBJ2-1; 11 nucleotides align to TRBD2. Germline V gene data show CDR1 as SQVTM and CDR2 as ANQGSEA. The CDR3 covers 15 residues. Trimming removed 3 bases from V and 8 bases from J; junction bases left unmatched: 9.

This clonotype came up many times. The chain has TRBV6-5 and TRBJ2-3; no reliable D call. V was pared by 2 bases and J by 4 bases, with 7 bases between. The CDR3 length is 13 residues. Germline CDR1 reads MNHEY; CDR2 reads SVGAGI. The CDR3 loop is CASSYSSADTQYF. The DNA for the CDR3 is TGTGCCAGCAGTTACAGTTCCGCAGATACGCAGTATTTT.

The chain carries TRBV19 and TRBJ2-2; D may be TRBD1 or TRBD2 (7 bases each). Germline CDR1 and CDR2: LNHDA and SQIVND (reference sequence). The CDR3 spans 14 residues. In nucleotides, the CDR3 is TGTGCAGCCCAGGGGGGGTTCGACACCGGGGAGCTGTTTTTT. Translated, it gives CAAQGGFDTGELFF. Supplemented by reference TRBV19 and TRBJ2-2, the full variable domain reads DGGITQSPKYLFRKEGQNVTLSCEQNLNHDAMYWYRQDPGQGLRLIYYSQIVNDFQKGDIAEGYSVSREKKESFPLTVTSAQKNPTAFYLCAAQGGFDTGELFFGEGSRLTVL.

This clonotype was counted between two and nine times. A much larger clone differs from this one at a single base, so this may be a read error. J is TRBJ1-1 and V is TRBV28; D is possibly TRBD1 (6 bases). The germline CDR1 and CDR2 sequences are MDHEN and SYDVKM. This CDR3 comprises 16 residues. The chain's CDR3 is CASSFIRTALNTEALF. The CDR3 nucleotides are TGTGCCAGCAGTTTCATCAGGACAGCTCTGAACACTGAAGCTCTCTTT.

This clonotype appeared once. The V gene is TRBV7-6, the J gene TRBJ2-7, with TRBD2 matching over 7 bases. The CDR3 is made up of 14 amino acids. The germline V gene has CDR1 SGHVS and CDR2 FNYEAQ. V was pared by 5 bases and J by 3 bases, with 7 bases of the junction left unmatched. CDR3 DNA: TGTGCCAGCAGCGGGACGGGACTATACTACGAGCAGTACTTC. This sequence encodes CASSGTGLYYEQYF.

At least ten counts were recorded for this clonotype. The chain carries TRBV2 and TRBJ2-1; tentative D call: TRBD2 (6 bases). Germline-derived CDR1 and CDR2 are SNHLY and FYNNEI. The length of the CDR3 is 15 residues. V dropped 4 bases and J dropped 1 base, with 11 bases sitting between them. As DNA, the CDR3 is TGTGCCAGCAGTGTAGGTAGCGGATCCTACAATGAGCAGTTCTTC. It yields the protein CASSVGSGSYNEQFF.

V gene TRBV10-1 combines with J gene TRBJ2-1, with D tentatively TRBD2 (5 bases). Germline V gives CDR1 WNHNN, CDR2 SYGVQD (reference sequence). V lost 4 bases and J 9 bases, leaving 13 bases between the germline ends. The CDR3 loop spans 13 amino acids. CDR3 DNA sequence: TGCGCCAGCAGTGGACTCGGGAACGGTGAGCAGTTCTTC. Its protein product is CASSGLGNGEQFF.

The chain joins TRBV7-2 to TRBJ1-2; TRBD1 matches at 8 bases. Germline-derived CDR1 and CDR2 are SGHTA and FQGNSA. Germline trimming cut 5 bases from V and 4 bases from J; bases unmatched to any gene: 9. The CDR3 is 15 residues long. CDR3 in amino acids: CASSKSQGAVYGYTF. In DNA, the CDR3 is TGTGCCAGCAGCAAGTCTCAGGGGGCGGTCTATGGCTACACCTTC.